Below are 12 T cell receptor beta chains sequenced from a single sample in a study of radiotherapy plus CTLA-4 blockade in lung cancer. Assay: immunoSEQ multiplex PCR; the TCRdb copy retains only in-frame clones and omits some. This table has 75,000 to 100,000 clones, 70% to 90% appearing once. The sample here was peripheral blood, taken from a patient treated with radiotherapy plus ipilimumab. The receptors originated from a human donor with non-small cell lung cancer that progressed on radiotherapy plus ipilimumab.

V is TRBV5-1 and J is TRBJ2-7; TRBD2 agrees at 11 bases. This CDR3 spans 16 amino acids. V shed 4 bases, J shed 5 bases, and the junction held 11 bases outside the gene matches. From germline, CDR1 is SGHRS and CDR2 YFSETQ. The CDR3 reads CASSPGSSGRFHEQYF. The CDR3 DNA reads TGCGCCAGCAGCCCCGGATCTAGCGGGAGGTTCCACGAGCAGTACTTC. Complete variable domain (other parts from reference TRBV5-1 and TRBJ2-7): KAGVTQTPRYLIKTRGQQVTLSCSPISGHRSVSWYQQTPGQGLQFLFEYFSETQRNKGNFPGRFSGRQFSNSRSEMNVSTLELGDSALYLCASSPGSSGRFHEQYFGPGTRLTVT.

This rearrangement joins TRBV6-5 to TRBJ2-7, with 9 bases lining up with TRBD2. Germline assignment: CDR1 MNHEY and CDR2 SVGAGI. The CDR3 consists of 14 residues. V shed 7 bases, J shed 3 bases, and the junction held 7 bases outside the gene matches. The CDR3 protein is CASIRASGIYEQYF. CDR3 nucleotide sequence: TGTGCCAGCATTAGGGCTAGCGGGATCTACGAGCAGTACTTC.

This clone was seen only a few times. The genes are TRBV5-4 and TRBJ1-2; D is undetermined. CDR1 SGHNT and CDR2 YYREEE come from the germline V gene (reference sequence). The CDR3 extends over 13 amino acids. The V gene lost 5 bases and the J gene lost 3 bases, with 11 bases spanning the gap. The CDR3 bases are TGTGCCAGCAGACCTAGGGAAGACTATGGCTACACCTTC. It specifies CASRPREDYGYTF.

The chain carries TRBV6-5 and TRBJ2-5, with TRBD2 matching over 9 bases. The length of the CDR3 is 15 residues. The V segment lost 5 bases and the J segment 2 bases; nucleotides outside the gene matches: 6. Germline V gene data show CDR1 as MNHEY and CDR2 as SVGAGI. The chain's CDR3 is CASSLSGRDQETQYF. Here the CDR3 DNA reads TGTGCCAGCAGTCTTAGCGGGAGAGATCAAGAGACCCAGTACTTC.

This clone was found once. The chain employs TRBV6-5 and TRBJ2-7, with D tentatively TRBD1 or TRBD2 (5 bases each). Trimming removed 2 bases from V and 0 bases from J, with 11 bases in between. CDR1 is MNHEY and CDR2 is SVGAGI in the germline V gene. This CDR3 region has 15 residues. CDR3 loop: CASSYARDPSYEQYF. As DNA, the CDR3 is TGTGCCAGCAGTTACGCTAGGGACCCCTCCTACGAGCAGTACTTC.

The CDR3 reads CASSFGEGGTGELFF. The CDR3 bases are TGTGCCAGCAGTTTCGGGGAGGGGGGCACCGGGGAGCTGTTTTTT. The rearrangement joins TRBV6-5 to TRBJ2-2, with a possible D match to TRBD2 (7 bases). Germline V gene data show CDR1 as MNHEY and CDR2 as SVGAGI. V lost 4 bases and J lost 4, with 13 bases in between. This CDR3 has 15 residues.

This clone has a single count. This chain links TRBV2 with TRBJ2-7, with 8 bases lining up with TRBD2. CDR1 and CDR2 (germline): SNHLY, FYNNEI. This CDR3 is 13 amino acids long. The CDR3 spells CVGWLAGPYEQYF. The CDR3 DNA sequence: TGTGTGGGGTGGCTAGCGGGTCCCTACGAGCAGTACTTC.

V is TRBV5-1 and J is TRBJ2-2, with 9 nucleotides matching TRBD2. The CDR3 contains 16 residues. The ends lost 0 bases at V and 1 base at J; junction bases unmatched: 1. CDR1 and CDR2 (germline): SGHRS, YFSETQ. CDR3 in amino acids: CASSLGSGRNTGELFF. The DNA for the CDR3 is TGCGCCAGCAGCTTGGGTAGCGGGAGGAACACCGGGGAGCTGTTTTTT.

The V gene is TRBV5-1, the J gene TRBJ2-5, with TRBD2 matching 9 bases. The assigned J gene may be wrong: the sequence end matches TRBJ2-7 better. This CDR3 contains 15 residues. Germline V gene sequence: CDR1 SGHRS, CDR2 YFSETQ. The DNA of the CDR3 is TGCGCCAGCAGCTCGACTAGCGGCGACTCCTACGAGCAGTACTTC. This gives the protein CASSSTSGDSYEQYF.

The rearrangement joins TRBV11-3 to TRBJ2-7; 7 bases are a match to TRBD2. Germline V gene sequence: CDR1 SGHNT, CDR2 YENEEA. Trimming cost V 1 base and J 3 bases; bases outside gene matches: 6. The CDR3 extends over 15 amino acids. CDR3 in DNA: TGTGCCAGCAGCTTAGCCGCCAGCGGGATCTACGAGCAGTACTTC. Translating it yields CASSLAASGIYEQYF. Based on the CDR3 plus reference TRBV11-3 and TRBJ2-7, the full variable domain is EAGVVQSPRYKIIEKKQPVAFWCNPISGHNTLYWYLQNLGQGPELLIRYENEEAVDDSQLPKDRFSAERLKGVDSTLKIQPAELGDSAVYLCASSLAASGIYEQYFGPGTRLTVT.

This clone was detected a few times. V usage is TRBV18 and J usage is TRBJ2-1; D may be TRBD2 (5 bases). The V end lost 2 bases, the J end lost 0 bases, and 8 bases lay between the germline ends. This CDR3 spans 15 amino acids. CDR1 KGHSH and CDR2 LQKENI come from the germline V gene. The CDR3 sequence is CASSPSGSSYNEQFF. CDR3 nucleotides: TGTGCCAGCTCACCAAGCGGTAGCTCCTACAATGAGCAGTTCTTC.

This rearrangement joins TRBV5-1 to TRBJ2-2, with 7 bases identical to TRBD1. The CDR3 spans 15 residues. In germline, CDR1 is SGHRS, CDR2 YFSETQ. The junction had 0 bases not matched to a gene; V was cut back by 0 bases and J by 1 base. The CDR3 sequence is CASSLGQGNTGELFF. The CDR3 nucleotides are TGCGCCAGCAGCTTGGGACAGGGGAACACCGGGGAGCTGTTTTTT. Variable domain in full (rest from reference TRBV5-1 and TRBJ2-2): KAGVTQTPRYLIKTRGQQVTLSCSPISGHRSVSWYQQTPGQGLQFLFEYFSETQRNKGNFPGRFSGRQFSNSRSEMNVSTLELGDSALYLCASSLGQGNTGELFFGEGSRLTVL.